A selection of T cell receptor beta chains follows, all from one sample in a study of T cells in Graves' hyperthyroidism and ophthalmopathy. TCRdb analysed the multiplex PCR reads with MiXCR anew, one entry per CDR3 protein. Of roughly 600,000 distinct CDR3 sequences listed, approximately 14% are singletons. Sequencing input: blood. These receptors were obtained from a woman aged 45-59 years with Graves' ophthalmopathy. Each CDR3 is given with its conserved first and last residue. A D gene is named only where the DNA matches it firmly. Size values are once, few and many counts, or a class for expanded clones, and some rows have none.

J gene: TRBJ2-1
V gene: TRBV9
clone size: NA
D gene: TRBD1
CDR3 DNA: TGTGCCAGCAGCGACAACCGGGACAGCACCTCCAATGAGCAGTTCTTC
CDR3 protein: CASSDNRDSTSNEQFF

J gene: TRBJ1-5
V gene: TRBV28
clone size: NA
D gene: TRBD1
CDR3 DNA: TGTGCCAGCAGTGATACCGGGACAGGGGATCAGCCCCAGCATTTT
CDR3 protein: CASSDTGTGDQPQHF

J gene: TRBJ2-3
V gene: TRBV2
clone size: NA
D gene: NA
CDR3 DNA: TGTGCCAGGAGAAAGACCAAGTGGTGGGGAGAGCGGACAGATACGCAGTATTTT
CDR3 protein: CARRKTKWWGERTDTQYF

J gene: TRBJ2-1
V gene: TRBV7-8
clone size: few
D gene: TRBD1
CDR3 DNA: TGTGCCAGCAGCTCCTCTCATCGACAGGGGCCCTACAATGAGCAGTTCTTC
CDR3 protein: CASSSSHRQGPYNEQFF

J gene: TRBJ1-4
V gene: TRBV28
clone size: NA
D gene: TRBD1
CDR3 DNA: TGTGCCATCAGGGACAGGGAAAAACTGTTTTTT
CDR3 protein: CAIRDREKLFF

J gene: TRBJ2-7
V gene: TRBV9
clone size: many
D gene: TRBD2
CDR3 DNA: TGTGCCAGCAGCGCCCGGACTAGCGAGGAGGGCCACGAGCAGTACTTC
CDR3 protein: CASSARTSEEGHEQYF

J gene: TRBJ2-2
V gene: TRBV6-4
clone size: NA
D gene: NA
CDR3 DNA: TGTGCCAGCAGTGGATACAGGGCATCCACCGGGGAGCTGTTTTTT
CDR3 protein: CASSGYRASTGELFF

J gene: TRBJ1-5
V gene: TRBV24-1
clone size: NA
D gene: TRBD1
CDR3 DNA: TGTGCCACCAGTGCCGGAAAGGACAGGACCAATCAGCCCCAGCATTTT
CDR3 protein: CATSAGKDRTNQPQHF

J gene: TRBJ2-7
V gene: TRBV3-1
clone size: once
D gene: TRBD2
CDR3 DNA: TGTGCCAGCAGCCGCACGAGTCCTAGCGGATTCTACTACGAGCAGTACTTC
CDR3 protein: CASSRTSPSGFYYEQYF

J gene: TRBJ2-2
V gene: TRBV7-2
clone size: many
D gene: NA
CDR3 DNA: TGTGCCAGCAGCCCCACAAAGAACACCGGGGAGCTGTTTTTT
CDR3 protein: CASSPTKNTGELFF

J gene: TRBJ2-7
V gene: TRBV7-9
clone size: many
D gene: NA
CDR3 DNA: TGTGCCAGCAGCCCCCTCCTCCAGCTTAGGGAGCAGTACTTC
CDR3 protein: CASSPLLQLREQYF

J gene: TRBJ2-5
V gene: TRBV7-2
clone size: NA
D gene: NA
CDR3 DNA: TGTGCCAGGAGCGTGGGGACCCAGTACTTC
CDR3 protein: CARSVGTQYF

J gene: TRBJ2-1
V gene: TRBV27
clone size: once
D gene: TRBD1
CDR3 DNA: TGTGCCAGCAGTTTAACCGGGACAGGGACGTGGGAAGAGCAGTTCTTC
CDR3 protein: CASSLTGTGTWEEQFF

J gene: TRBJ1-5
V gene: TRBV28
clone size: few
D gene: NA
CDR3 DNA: TGTGCCAGCAGTTTTCTGCCCCAGCATTTT
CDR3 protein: CASSFLPQHF

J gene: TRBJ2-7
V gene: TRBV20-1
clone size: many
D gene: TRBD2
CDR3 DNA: TGCAGTGCTAGAGCGACTAGCGGCTCCTACGAGCAGTACTTC
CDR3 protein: CSARATSGSYEQYF

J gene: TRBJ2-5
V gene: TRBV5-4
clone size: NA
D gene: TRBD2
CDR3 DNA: TGTGCCAGCAGCTTACTAGCGGGCTCCCAAGAGACCCAGTACTTC
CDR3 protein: CASSLLAGSQETQYF

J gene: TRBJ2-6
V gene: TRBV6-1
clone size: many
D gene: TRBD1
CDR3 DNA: TGTGCCAGCAGTTCCCCCACAGGGGTGTTAGCTGGGGCCAACGTCCTGACTTTC
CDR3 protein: CASSSPTGVLAGANVLTF

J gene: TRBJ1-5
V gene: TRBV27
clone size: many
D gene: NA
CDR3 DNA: TGTGCCAGCAGCCCACGGGCCCTCAATCAGCCCCAGCATTTT
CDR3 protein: CASSPRALNQPQHF

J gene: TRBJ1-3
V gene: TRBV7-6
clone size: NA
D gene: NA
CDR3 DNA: TGTGCCAGCAGCTTATTTGGGGGGCCAGTGTCTGGAAACACCATATATTTT
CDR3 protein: CASSLFGGPVSGNTIYF

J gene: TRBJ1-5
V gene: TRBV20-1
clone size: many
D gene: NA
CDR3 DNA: TGCAGTGCTAGAGGGATGGGGGGGGCTGGCAATCAGCCCCAGCATTTT
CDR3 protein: CSARGMGGAGNQPQHF

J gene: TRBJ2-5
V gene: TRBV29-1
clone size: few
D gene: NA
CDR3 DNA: TGCAGCGCAGGGGGCGGGAGGGCCGGGGAGACCCAGTACTTC
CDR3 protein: CSAGGGRAGETQYF

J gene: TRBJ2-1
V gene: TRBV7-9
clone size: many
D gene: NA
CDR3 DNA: TGTGCCAGCAGCCCGCTGCATTCGCGGGGTTCCTACAATGAGCAGTTCTTC
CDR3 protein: CASSPLHSRGSYNEQFF

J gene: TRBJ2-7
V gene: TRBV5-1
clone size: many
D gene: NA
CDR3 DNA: TGCGCCAGCACTCAAGGGACACGCACCTACGAGCAGTACTTC
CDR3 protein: CASTQGTRTYEQYF

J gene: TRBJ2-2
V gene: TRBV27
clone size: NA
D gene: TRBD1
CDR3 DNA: TGTGCCAGCAGTTTAGGGGACAGGGTGAACACCGGGGAGCTGTTTTTT
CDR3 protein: CASSLGDRVNTGELFF

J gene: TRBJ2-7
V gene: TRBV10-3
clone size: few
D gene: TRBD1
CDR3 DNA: TGTGCCATCAGTTCTAGACAGGGGTTGAGCGGCGAGGAGCAGTACTTC
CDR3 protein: CAISSRQGLSGEEQYF

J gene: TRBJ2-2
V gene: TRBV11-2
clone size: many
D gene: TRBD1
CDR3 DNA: TGTGCCAGCAGCTTAGGGACAGGGGTAACCGGGGAGCTGTTTTTT
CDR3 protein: CASSLGTGVTGELFF

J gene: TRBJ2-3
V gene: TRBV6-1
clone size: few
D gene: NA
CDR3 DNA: TGTGCCAGCAGATCAAACCTGGCAACAGATACGCAGTATTTT
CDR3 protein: CASRSNLATDTQYF

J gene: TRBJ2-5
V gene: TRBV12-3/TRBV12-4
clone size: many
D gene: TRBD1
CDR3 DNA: TGTGCCAGCAGTAAGACAGGGTGGGAGACCCAGTACTTC
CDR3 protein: CASSKTGWETQYF

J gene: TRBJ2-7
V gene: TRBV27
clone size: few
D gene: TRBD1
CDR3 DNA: TGTGCCAGTCGCGGGACAGGGGATCCCTACGAGCAGTACTTC
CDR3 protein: CASRGTGDPYEQYF

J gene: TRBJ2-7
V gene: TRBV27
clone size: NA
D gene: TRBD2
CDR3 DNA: TGTGCCAGCAGTTTATCCGCGGGAGACCTTGGGGTGTACGAGCAGTACTTC
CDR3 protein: CASSLSAGDLGVYEQYF

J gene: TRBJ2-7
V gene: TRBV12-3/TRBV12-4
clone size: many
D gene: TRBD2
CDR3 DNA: TGTGCCAGCAGTTTAGTACTAGCGGGAGCCCTCGAGCAGTACTTC
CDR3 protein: CASSLVLAGALEQYF